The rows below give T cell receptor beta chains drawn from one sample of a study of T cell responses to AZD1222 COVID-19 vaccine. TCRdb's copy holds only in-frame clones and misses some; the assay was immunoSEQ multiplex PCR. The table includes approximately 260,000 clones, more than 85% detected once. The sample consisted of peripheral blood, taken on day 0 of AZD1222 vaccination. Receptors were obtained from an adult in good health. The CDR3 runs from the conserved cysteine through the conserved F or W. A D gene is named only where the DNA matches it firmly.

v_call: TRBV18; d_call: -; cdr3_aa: CASSPSDTGVGGAYEQYF
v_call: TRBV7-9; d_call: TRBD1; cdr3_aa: CASSLGQGGTQPQHF
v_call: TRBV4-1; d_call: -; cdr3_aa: CASSVREPGTDTQYF
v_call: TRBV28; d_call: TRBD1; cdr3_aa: CASIESTGGRTEAFF
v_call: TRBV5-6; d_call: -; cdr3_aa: CASSAPRAQGNNSPLHF
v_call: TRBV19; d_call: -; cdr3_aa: CASSAASAGNYGYTF
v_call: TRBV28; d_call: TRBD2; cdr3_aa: CASSPTSGGGTYNEQFF
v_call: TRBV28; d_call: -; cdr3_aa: CASSLSQGKLFF
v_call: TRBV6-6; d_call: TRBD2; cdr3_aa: CASSKTSGSSYEQYF
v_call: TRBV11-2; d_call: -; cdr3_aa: CASSLGWGQDPRGETQYF
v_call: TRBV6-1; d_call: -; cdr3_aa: CASSETGRPQHF